The text below deals with one T cell receptor beta chain. This clonotype occurred many times. The antigen it binds to is not known. Base qualities are not recorded, but no much larger clone differs from it by a single base. The sample's time point label, in plain terms: newly diagnosed GD, antithyroid drugs for less than 3 months. For both TCR sequencing and RNA sequencing, RNA was extracted from PBMCs in TRIzol. The diagnosis of Graves' disease followed American Thyroid Association guidelines. The patients came from an endocrinology department in Xi'an, China. From each patient, approximately 10 milliliters of peripheral blood was collected into an EDTA anticoagulant tube. Ficoll Paque Plus density gradient separation was used to isolate PBMCs, and no additional T cell sorting was done. An Agilent 2100 Bioanalyzer and agarose gel were used to assess RNA quality, and a NanoDrop 2000 was used to measure RNA concentration.

These data belong to a study of regulatory T cells in long-lasting Graves disease (dated by TCRdb to the early 2020s). Background for the entire study: Patients with newly diagnosed Graves' disease had been on antithyroid drugs for under 3 months. Peripheral blood TCR sequencing and RNA sequencing compared persistent Graves' disease patients with newly diagnosed Graves' disease patients. The study took place in China and was registered as a clinical trial. A total of 35 or so samples underwent TCR sequencing: around 13 from persistent and around 20 from newly diagnosed Graves' disease patients.

What the research found in general, with its limitations: The study examined only peripheral blood because the primary lesion, thyroid tissue, could not be accessed. Persistent patients shared more public clonotypes among themselves (around 2,800) than newly diagnosed patients did (more than 950). Persistent disease showed preferential use of TRBV28, TRBJ1-2 and TRBJ2-5, whereas newly diagnosed disease favored TRBV20-1 and TRBJ2-1. The authors acknowledged the small sample size as a limitation that may reduce accuracy. Sequencing and analysis were limited to the TCR beta chain. Lower TCR Shannon entropy and fewer highly expanded clones were observed in persistent Graves' disease patients than in newly diagnosed patients, which suggested clonal expansion.

Trimming costs V 2 bases and J 2 bases, and their ends lie 10 bases apart. The germline V gene (reference sequence) supplies CDR1 SEHNR and CDR2 FQNEAQ. Including the terminal cysteine and phenylalanine, the CDR3 comprises 15 residues. Only the CDR3 part of the read is kept: 45 bases, read in frame from the first base. Preparation of the library involved multiplex PCR. TCRdb shows the sequencer as Illumina HiSeq 4000. TCR beta libraries were built with iRepertoire HTBI primers and Arm-PCR amplification of CDR3 regions. PCR products were gel purified before sequencing. The authors processed their data as follows. A total of roughly 65 TRBV and approximately 13 TRBJ segments were identified across samples and were used for gene usage analysis of CDR3 amino acid clonotypes. COPE and FqMerger were used to merge filtered high-quality paired reads into contigs. Contigs were aligned with BLAST to IMGT TRBV, TRBD and TRBJ reference genes, and CDR3 was defined per IMGT. Clonotypes above 0.1% frequency were classified as highly expanded clones. Repertoire diversity was measured by Shannon entropy, and V-J evenness by the Gini coefficient. A clonotype was considered public if more than one individual shared it. The public reads were run again by TCRdb, first through fastp at Q25 and then through MiXCR, and only productive beta chains were kept. A single entry per CDR3 protein holds the most common genes and DNA from its merged rows. The V and J calls and clone size come from TCRdb's table, not from the authors' own analysis. Recorded for this sample are hundreds of thousands of distinct CDR3 sequences; about 12% of them occurred a single time. The ten most abundant clones make up almost 9% of the sample.

These data are also associated with another study on T cells in Graves' hyperthyroidism and ophthalmopathy. As that second study puts it: Stable Graves' hyperthyroidism was defined as the absence of progression to ophthalmopathy over 18 months of follow-up. Hyperthyroidism patients were newly diagnosed, had a disease duration of under 2 months, and were aged 18 to 65 years. The study excluded patients with uncontrolled infections, other autoimmune diseases, pregnancy or lactation. Diagnoses were based on clinical symptoms, serum thyroxine and TRAb, thyroid ultrasound and orbital computed tomography. The TCR CDR3 was subjected to a first round of RT-PCR using the HTBI primer set and the Qiagen OneStep RT-PCR kit. Blood samples also contained most of the expanded thyroid clonotypes (frequency above 0.001), which suggests that blood repertoires may reflect thyroid immune responses. A 13 V-J signature model separated ophthalmopathy from stable hyperthyroidism, with about 90% sensitivity and 81.08% specificity in cross-validation and 80%/75% in testing. In validation, progression to ophthalmopathy was predicted by the model with 70.59% sensitivity and 72% to 85% specificity, a median of about 6.8 months before onset. To identify TCR V-J signatures that set the groups apart, the researchers used a discovery cohort of 100 or so patients, made up of about 44 with Graves' ophthalmopathy and 55 to 65 with stable Graves' hyperthyroidism. Prospective prediction of ophthalmopathy was tested in an independent validation cohort of 18 to 20 hyperthyroidism patients and 17 patients who later progressed to ophthalmopathy. The 100 or so discovery patients were randomly split 7:3 into training and test sets. In addition, the study compared T-cell repertoires in thyroid tissue and in blood from roughly 6 Graves' hyperthyroidism patients. After sampling, hyperthyroidism patients received methimazole starting at 30 mg daily, and ophthalmopathy patients received high-dose intravenous methylprednisolone. The libraries were constructed in a second round of multiplex PCR and then size-selected and purified. Libraries were sequenced paired-end with 100 bp reads on an Illumina HiSeq2000. Raw data were processed with SOAPnuke, discarding reads with adapters, uncalled bases, mean Phred below 15, or no exact constant-primer or identifier match. COPE v1.2.5 was used to merge high-quality paired reads, and clonotypes were defined as unique nucleotide sequences. Clonotypes were aligned to IMGT TRBV, TRBD and TRBJ reference segments using MiTCR v1.1. The analysis was restricted to V-J combinations with a frequency above 0.0001, which together covered 99.2% of the repertoires. A TCS score was defined as the ratio of F50 (clonal expansion) to E x V (chaos), with BLOSUM62-based TCRdist applied between CDR3 peptides within each V-J. Welch's t-statistics and random forest reduced several hundred V-J features to 10 to 15, which were used in a naive Bayes classifier (R e1071). No statistical method was used to fix the sample size in advance, and group allocation was not hidden from the investigators. According to the paper, TCR Vbeta CDR3 sequencing was carried out on 135 peripheral blood samples, which came from 40 to 45 ophthalmopathy, approximately 78 hyperthyroidism and about 17 progressor patients.

This chain is built from TRBV7-9 and TRBJ1-5; a confident D gene designation cannot be given. The sequenced sample was peripheral blood mononuclear cells (PBMCs), obtained at new diagnosis, from a patient treated with antithyroid drugs. The receptor's source is a woman between 25 and 40 years old with Graves disease. Donor details come from another sample of the same person, matched by shared clones. The nucleotide sequence is TGTGCCAGCAGCTTACCCTACCAGGGCAATCAGCCCCAGCATTTT. This codes for CASSLPYQGNQPQHF.